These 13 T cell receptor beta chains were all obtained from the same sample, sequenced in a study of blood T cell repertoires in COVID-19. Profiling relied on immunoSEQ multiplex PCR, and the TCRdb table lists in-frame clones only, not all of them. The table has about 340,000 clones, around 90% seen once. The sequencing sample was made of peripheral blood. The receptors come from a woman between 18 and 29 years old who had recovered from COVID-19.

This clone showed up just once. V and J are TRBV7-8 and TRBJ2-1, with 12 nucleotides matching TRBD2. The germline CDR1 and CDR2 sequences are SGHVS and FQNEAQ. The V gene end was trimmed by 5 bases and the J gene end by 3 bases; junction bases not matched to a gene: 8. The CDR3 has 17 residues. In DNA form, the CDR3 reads TGTGCCAGCAGCCTACTTGGGGGACTAGCGGGCTACAATGAGCAGTTCTTC. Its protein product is CASSLLGGLAGYNEQFF. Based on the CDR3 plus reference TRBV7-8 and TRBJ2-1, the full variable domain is GAGVSQSPRYKVAKRGQDVALRCDPISGHVSLFWYQQALGQGPEFLTYFQNEAQLDKSGLPSDRFFAERPEGSVSTLKIQRTQQEDSAVYLCASSLLGGLAGYNEQFFGPGTRLTVL.

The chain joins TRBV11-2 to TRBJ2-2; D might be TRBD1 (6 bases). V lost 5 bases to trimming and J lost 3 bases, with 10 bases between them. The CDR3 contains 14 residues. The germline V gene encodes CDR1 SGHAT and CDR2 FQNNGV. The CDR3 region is CASSATGYTGELFF. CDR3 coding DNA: TGTGCCAGCAGCGCTACAGGGTACACCGGGGAGCTGTTTTTT.

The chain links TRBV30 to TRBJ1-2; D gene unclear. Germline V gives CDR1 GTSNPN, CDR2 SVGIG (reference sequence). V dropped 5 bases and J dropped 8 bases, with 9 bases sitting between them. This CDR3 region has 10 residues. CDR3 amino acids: CAWLKFGYTF. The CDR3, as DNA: TGTGCCTGGCTAAAATTCGGCTACACCTTC.

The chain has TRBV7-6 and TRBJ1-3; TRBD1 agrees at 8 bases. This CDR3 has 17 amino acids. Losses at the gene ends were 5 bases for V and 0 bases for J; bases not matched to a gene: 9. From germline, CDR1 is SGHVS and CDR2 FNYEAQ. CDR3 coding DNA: TGTGCCAGCAGCCCACCGACAGGGGTCCTCTCTGGAAACACCATATATTTT. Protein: CASSPPTGVLSGNTIYF.

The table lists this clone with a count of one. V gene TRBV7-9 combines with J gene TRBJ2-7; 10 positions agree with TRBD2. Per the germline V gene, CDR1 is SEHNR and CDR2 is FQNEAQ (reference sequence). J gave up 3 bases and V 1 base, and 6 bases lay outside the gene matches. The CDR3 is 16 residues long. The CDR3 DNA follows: TGTGCCAGCAGCTTAGGGCTAGCGGGAGCCCACTACGAGCAGTACGTC. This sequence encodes CASSLGLAGAHYEQYV.

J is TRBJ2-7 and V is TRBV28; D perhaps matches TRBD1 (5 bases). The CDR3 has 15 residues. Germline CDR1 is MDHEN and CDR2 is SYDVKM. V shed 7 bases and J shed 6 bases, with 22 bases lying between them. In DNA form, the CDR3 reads TGTGCCAGCAATCCCACGGCCTCCAGGGTAAGCGAGCAGTACGTC. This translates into CASNPTASRVSEQYV.

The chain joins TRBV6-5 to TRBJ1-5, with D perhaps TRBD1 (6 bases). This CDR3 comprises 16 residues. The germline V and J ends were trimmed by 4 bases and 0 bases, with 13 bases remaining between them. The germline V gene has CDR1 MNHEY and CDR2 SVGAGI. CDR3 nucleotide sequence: TGTGCCAGCAGTTCGCTGACAGGTTATAGCAATCAGCCCCAGCATTTT. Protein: CASSSLTGYSNQPQHF.

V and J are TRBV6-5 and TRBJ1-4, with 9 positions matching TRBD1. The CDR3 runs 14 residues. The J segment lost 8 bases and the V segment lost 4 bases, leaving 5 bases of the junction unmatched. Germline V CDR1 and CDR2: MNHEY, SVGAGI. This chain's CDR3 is CASSFNRGQEKLFF. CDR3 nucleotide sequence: TGTGCCAGCAGTTTCAACAGGGGGCAAGAAAAACTGTTTTTT.

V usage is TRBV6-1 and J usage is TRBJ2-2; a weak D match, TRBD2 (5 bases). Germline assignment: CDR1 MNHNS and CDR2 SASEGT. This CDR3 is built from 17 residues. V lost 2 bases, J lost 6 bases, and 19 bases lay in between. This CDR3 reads CASSELSDGLFAGELFF. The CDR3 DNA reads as TGTGCCAGCAGTGAACTCTCGGACGGACTTTTCGCCGGGGAGCTGTTTTTT.

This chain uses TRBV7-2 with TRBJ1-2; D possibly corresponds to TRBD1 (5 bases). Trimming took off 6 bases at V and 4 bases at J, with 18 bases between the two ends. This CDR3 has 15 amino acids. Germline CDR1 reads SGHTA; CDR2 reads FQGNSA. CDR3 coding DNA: TGTGCCAGCAGTACCCTCCCGCCCAGGGCCTATGGCTACACCTTC. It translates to CASSTLPPRAYGYTF.

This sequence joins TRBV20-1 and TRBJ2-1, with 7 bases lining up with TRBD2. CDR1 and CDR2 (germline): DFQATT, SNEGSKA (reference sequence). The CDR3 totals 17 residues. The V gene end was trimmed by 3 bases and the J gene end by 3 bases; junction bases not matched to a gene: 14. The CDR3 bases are TGCAGTGCTAGTGGGGGGTTGGCGGGAGAGTTCTACAATGAGCAGTTCTTC. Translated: CSASGGLAGEFYNEQFF.

The CDR3 region is CASGGGVKLAGTDTQYF. CDR3 nucleotides: TGCGCCAGCGGGGGCGGGGTGAAGCTAGCGGGCACAGATACGCAGTATTTT. The J gene is TRBJ2-3, the V gene TRBV4-1; tentatively, D is TRBD2 (7 bases). The ends were cut back, 8 bases at V and 1 base at J, with 22 bases in the middle. The CDR3 is made up of 17 amino acids. The V gene's germline CDR1 is MGHRA and CDR2 YSYEKL.

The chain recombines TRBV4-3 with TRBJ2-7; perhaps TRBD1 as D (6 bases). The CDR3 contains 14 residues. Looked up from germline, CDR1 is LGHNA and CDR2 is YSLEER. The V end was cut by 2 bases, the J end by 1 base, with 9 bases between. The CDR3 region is CASSQPGQSYEQYV. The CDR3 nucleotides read TGCGCCAGCAGCCAACCGGGACAATCCTACGAGCAGTACGTC.